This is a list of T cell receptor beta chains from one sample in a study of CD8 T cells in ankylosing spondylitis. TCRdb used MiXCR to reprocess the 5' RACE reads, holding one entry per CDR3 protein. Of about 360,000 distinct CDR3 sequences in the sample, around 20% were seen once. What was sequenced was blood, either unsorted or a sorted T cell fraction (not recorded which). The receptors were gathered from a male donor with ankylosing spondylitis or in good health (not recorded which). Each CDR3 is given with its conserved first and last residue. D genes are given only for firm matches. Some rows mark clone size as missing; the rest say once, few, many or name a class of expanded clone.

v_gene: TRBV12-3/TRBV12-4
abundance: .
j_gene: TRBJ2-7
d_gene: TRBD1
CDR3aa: CASSLEGGSDEQYF
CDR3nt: TGTGCCAGCAGTTTGGAAGGGGGCTCGGACGAGCAGTACTTC

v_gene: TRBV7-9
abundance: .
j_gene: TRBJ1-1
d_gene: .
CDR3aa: CASSPTAGNTEAFF
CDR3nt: TGTGCCAGCAGCCCGACGGCGGGGAACACTGAAGCTTTCTTT

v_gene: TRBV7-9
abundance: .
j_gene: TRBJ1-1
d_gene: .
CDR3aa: CASSYKMNTEAFF
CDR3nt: TGTGCCAGCAGCTACAAGATGAACACTGAAGCTTTCTTT

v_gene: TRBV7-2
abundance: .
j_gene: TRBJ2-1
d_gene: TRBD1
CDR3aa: CASSLVHRGSYNEQFF
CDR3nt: TGTGCCAGCAGCTTAGTCCACAGGGGCTCCTACAATGAGCAGTTCTTC

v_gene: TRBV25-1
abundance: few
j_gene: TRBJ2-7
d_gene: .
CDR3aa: CASSEVAFYEQYF
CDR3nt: TGTGCCAGCAGTGAGGTGGCATTCTACGAGCAGTACTTC

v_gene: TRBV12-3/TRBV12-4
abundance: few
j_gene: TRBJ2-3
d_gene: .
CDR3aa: CASTQFGQEGDTQYF
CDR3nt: TGTGCCAGCACCCAGTTCGGGCAAGAAGGAGATACGCAGTATTTT

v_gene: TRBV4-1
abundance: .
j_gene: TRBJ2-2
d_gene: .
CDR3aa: CASSQFSHTGELFF
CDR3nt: TGCGCCAGCAGCCAATTCAGCCACACCGGGGAGCTGTTTTTT

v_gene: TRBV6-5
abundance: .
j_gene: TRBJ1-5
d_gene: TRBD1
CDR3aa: CASSYPGQGANQPQHF
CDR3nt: TGTGCCAGCAGTTACCCGGGACAGGGGGCGAATCAGCCCCAGCATTTT

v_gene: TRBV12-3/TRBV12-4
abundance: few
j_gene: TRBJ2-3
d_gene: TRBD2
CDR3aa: CASSSGLAGDTDTQYF
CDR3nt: TGTGCCAGCAGTTCCGGACTAGCGGGGGACACAGATACGCAGTATTTT

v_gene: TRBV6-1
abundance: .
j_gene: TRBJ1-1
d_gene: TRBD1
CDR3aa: CASSLGGTENTEAFF
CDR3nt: TGTGCCAGCAGCCTCGGGGGGACAGAGAACACTGAAGCTTTCTTT

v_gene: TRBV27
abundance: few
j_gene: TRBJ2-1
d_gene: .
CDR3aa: CASSYIVLSSYNEQFF
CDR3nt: TGTGCCAGCAGTTACATCGTCCTTAGCTCCTACAATGAGCAGTTCTTC